The present TCR beta chain was sequenced within a study of blood T cell repertoires in COVID-19. Profiling relied on immunoSEQ multiplex PCR, and the TCRdb table lists in-frame clones only, not all of them. The sample holds 350,000 to 550,000 clones, about 85% seen once. In terms of age and location, participants ranged from roughly 18 to 100 years and lived in about 25 US areas. Sequencing was done on a sample of PBMCs or T cells enriched from blood (not recorded which). The source is a young woman with acute COVID-19.

The CDR3 DNA reads as TGCGCCAGCAGCCAAGATCGTATGGGGCAATTGTCCTACAATGAGCAGTTCTTC. Translating it yields CASSQDRMGQLSYNEQFF. This chain connects TRBV4-3 to TRBJ2-1; possibly TRBD1 for D (5 bases). Germline-derived CDR1 and CDR2 are LGHNA and YSLEER. This CDR3 is 18 amino acids long. Trimming took off 0 bases at V and 1 base at J, with 16 bases between the two ends.